This T cell receptor beta chain is from a study of cytomegalovirus exposure and HLA in healthy donors. Study-wide results and caveats: A later analysis found first-cohort TCR clusters tended to co-occur in the 90 to 150 validation repertoires.

With regard to this clone: What it binds is not known.

The assay was immunoSEQ multiplex PCR, and TCRdb's table has in-frame clones only and misses some. The table includes 150,000 to 200,000 clones, roughly 89% detected once. Sequences were obtained from PBMCs. The sequence was obtained from a young woman in good health and CMV-seropositive.

As DNA, the CDR3 is TGTGCCAGCAGTTGGCATATCGGGAGCTCCTACAATGAGCAGTTCTTC. This sequence encodes CASSWHIGSSYNEQFF. This rearrangement joins TRBV5-4 to TRBJ2-1, with a possible D match to TRBD2 (6 bases). The CDR3 is 16 amino acids. Trimming took off 5 bases at V and 0 bases at J, with 15 bases between the two ends. The germline V gene encodes CDR1 SGHNT and CDR2 YYREEE (reference sequence).